These 4 T cell receptor beta chains share one sample of origin, sequenced in a study of long-term antiretroviral therapy in people with HIV. The assay, immunoSEQ v3.0, was run at survey level. Using immunoSEQ multiplex PCR, the repertoire was profiled, and TCRdb retains in-frame clones only, with some absent. The data contain some 11,000 clones, roughly 79% of them singletons. The source material was unsorted PBMCs, sampled at the start of antiretroviral therapy, before treatment. All receptors come from a man aged 25 to 40 with HIV.

This clone came up once. This chain joins TRBV5-6 and TRBJ2-1, with D possibly being TRBD1 or TRBD2 (5 bases each). The CDR3 length is 13 residues. The ends were cut back, 4 bases at V and 5 bases at J, with 10 bases in the middle. CDR1 SGHDT and CDR2 YYEEEE come from the germline V gene. In DNA, the CDR3 is TGTGCCAGCAGCAGGGACGGAGACAATGAGCAGTTCTTC. Translating gives CASSRDGDNEQFF. The full variable domain, completed using reference TRBV5-6 and TRBJ2-1, is DAGVTQSPTHLIKTRGQQVTLRCSPKSGHDTVSWYQQALGQGPQFIFQYYEEEERQRGNFPDRFSGHQFPNYSSELNVNALLLGDSALYLCASSRDGDNEQFFGPGTRLTVL.

This clone appeared once. The chain couples TRBV2 to TRBJ1-4; TRBD1 agrees at 7 bases. The germline gives CDR1 SNHLY, CDR2 FYNNEI. V was clipped by 7 bases and J by 4 bases; unmatched bases: 9. The CDR3 has 15 amino acids. The CDR3 DNA follows: TGTGCCAGCAAGTTAGAAGGGGGCGATAATGAAAAACTGTTTTTT. Amino acids: CASKLEGGDNEKLFF.

CDR3 sequence reads: CASRLTLAGYNEQFF. In DNA, the CDR3 is TGTGCCAGCAGACTAACCCTTGCGGGTTACAATGAGCAGTTCTTC. The rearrangement joins TRBV7-9 to TRBJ2-1, with D perhaps matching TRBD2 (5 bases). CDR3 length equals 15 residues. The germline V gene has CDR1 SEHNR and CDR2 FQNEAQ (reference sequence). V was pared by 6 bases and J by 4 bases, with 16 bases between. The full variable domain, its missing parts supplied by reference TRBV7-9 and TRBJ2-1, is DTGVSQNPRHKITKRGQNVTFRCDPISEHNRLYWYRQTLGQGPEFLTYFQNEAQLEKSRLLSDRFSAERPKGSFSTLEIQRTEQGDSAMYLCASRLTLAGYNEQFFGPGTRLTVL.

The CDR3 DNA follows: TGTGCCAGCAGTTACTCGACAGCTAGTAACTACGAGCAGTACTTC. The encoded protein is CASSYSTASNYEQYF. This sequence joins TRBV6-5 and TRBJ2-7, with D possibly being TRBD1 (5 bases). The CDR3 consists of 15 residues. Looked up from germline, CDR1 is MNHEY and CDR2 is SVGAGI. V gave up 0 bases and J gave up 3 bases, with 12 bases separating them.